The clone carrying this T cell receptor beta chain was seen at least ten times. Repertoires were generated with immunoSEQ multiplex PCR, while TCRdb's copy carries only in-frame clones and drops some. The sample records 70,000 or so clones, roughly 80% being singletons. The data derive from a study of blood T cell repertoires in COVID-19. Germline assignment: CDR1 MRHNA and CDR2 SNTAGT. The CDR3 covers 15 residues. V was pared by 6 bases and J by 0 bases, with 8 bases of the junction left unmatched. This TCR was sampled from a human donor in a cohort sampled during active COVID-19. The chain couples TRBV6-4 to TRBJ2-7; 7 positions match TRBD2. Sequencing input: peripheral blood. DNA for the CDR3: TGTGCCAGCAGCTTACATAGCGGGCCCTCCTACGAGCAGTACTTC. It specifies CASSLHSGPSYEQYF.